The 27 T cell receptor beta chains below all came from one sample that was sequenced in a study of beta chain features in type 1 diabetes. Notes on the study in general: All four CD4+ subsets from Type 1 diabetes patients carried moderately but significantly shorter TCRB CDR3s.

These TCRs' antigens remain unknown. Since all of the isolated RNA was reverse transcribed, expressed TCRB transcripts were what got sequenced. Data came from immunoSEQ multiplex PCR; TCRdb stores just in-frame clones and leaves some out. The data contain around 300,000 clones, approximately 16% of them singletons. The sequencing sample was made of naive CD4+ T cells from blood. These TCRs come from a man between 18 and 35 years old with type 1 diabetes.

This clone was seen more than once but under ten times. The chain uses TRBV5-4 and TRBJ2-5; TRBD1 agrees at 8 bases. Germline trimming cut 2 bases from V and 0 bases from J; bases unmatched to any gene: 3. Germline V CDR1 and CDR2: SGHNT, YYREEE (reference sequence). The CDR3 covers 15 residues. This CDR3 is CASSFGTGYQETQYF. The DNA of the CDR3 is TGTGCCAGCAGCTTCGGGACAGGCTACCAAGAGACCCAGTACTTC. Full variable domain (missing parts from reference TRBV5-4 and TRBJ2-5): ETGVTQSPTHLIKTRGQQVTLRCSSQSGHNTVSWYQQALGQGPQFIFQYYREEENGRGNFPPRFSGLQFPNYSSELNVNALELDDSALYLCASSFGTGYQETQYFGPGTRLLVL.

The rearrangement uses TRBV28 and TRBJ1-6, with 7 bases identical to TRBD1. This CDR3 is 13 amino acids long. Germline CDR1 reads MDHEN; CDR2 reads SYDVKM. V lost 6 bases and J lost 8; bases outside the gene matches: 4. The CDR3 DNA is TGTGCCAGCAGAGGGGGCCGGGATTCACCCCTCCACTTT. Protein product: CASRGGRDSPLHF.

The chain's CDR3 is CASSFASGSTTGELFF. The CDR3 DNA follows: TGCGCCAGCAGCTTTGCTAGCGGGAGTACCACCGGGGAGCTGTTTTTT. The genes are TRBV5-1 and TRBJ2-2; 10 bases agree with TRBD2. From germline, CDR1 is SGHRS and CDR2 YFSETQ. The CDR3 is made up of 16 amino acids. Trimming removed 2 bases from V and 4 bases from J; junction bases left unmatched: 5.

This clone was counted only a few times. The chain combines TRBV6-4 with TRBJ2-3; perhaps TRBD1 as D (5 bases). Trimming pared 6 bases from V and 4 bases from J, leaving 11 bases between. The germline gives CDR1 MRHNA, CDR2 SNTAGT. The CDR3 consists of 13 residues. This CDR3 is CASRSQGSDTQYF. The CDR3 bases are TGTGCCAGCAGATCGCAGGGTTCAGATACGCAGTATTTT.

The chain recombines TRBV28 with TRBJ2-3; no reliable D call. CDR3 length: 15 residues. The germline V and J ends were trimmed by 3 bases and 5 bases, with 15 bases remaining between them. The germline CDR1 and CDR2 sequences are MDHEN and SYDVKM. As DNA, the CDR3 is TGTGCCAGCAGTTTTATCCAAGCGTTAGGAGATACGCAGTATTTT. Residues: CASSFIQALGDTQYF. The whole variable domain, remainder taken from reference TRBV28 and TRBJ2-3, is DVKVTQSSRYLVKRTGEKVFLECVQDMDHENMFWYRQDPGLGLRLIYFSYDVKMKEKGDIPEGYSVSREKKERFSLILESASTNQTSMYLCASSFIQALGDTQYFGPGTRLTVL.

V gene TRBV6-1 combines with J gene TRBJ2-7, with D possibly TRBD1 on 5 matching bases. V was pared by 5 bases and J by 0 bases, with 8 bases between. This CDR3 has 13 residues. Germline CDR1 reads MNHNS; CDR2 reads SASEGT. CDR3 region: CASSSTVSYEQYF. The CDR3 DNA reads as TGTGCCAGCAGTTCGACAGTCTCCTACGAGCAGTACTTC.

The gene calls are TRBV5-1 and TRBJ2-2; D is ambiguous. Germline CDR1 reads SGHRS; CDR2 reads YFSETQ. V was pared by 2 bases and J by 0 bases, with 8 bases between. This CDR3 is 15 amino acids long. CDR3 residues: CASSLSRANTGELFF. CDR3 in DNA: TGCGCCAGCAGCTTATCTCGGGCGAACACCGGGGAGCTGTTTTTT.

This clone was recorded a few times. This chain joins TRBV9 and TRBJ1-1; 8 nucleotides agree with TRBD1. Germline trimming cut 3 bases from V and 2 bases from J; bases unmatched to any gene: 9. The CDR3 contains 16 residues. CDR1 is SGDLS, CDR2 YYNGEE, per germline. The CDR3 is CASSAPSDRVNTEAFF. For the CDR3, the DNA is TGTGCCAGCAGCGCACCCTCGGACAGGGTCAACACTGAAGCTTTCTTT. The full variable domain, its missing parts supplied by reference TRBV9 and TRBJ1-1, is DSGVTQTPKHLITATGQRVTLRCSPRSGDLSVYWYQQSLDQGLQFLIQYYNGEERAKGNILERFSAQQFPDLHSELNLSSLELGDSALYFCASSAPSDRVNTEAFFGQGTRLTVV.

This clone was counted between two and nine times. This chain links TRBV30 with TRBJ1-1; 7 bases map to TRBD1. This CDR3 is built from 12 residues. The V gene's germline CDR1 is GTSNPN and CDR2 SVGIG (reference sequence). Losses at the gene ends were 8 bases for V and 4 bases for J; bases not matched to a gene: 7. DNA for the CDR3: TGTGCCGGAAACAGGGGCGGCACTGAAGCTTTCTTT. It specifies CAGNRGGTEAFF. Using reference TRBV30 and TRBJ1-1 for the parts outside the CDR3, the full variable domain is SQTIHQWPATLVQPVGSPLSLECTVEGTSNPNLYWYRQAAGRGLQLLFYSVGIGQISSEVPQNLSASRPQDRQFILSSKKLLLSDSGFYLCAGNRGGTEAFFGQGTRLTVV.

This clone appeared a few times. The V and J genes are TRBV6-4 and TRBJ2-5; 7 nucleotides line up with TRBD1. V was clipped by 5 bases and J by 2 bases; unmatched bases: 8. The CDR3 covers 15 residues. Germline V gives CDR1 MRHNA, CDR2 SNTAGT. The CDR3 DNA follows: TGTGCCAGCAGTTATACGGGGACAGCTCAAGAGACCCAGTACTTC. Translation: CASSYTGTAQETQYF.

This clone came up a few times. The chain joins TRBV5-1 to TRBJ2-3; 8 bases match TRBD1. V shed 4 bases and J 0 bases; nucleotides not matched to a gene: 4. CDR3 length: 15 amino acids. Germline CDR1 SGHRS, CDR2 YFSETQ. CDR3 loop: CASSLGQGSTDTQYF. In nucleotides, the CDR3 is TGCGCCAGCAGCCTAGGACAGGGAAGCACAGATACGCAGTATTTT.

This clone has just a few counts. The chain's CDR3 is CASSSRDRRRTEAFF. In nucleotides, the CDR3 is TGCGCCAGCAGCTCCCGGGACAGGAGGCGTACTGAAGCTTTCTTT. The chain combines TRBV5-1 with TRBJ1-1; 8 bases agree with TRBD1. The CDR3 has 15 amino acids. J gave up 5 bases and V 3 bases, and 9 bases lay outside the gene matches. CDR1 SGHRS and CDR2 YFSETQ come from the germline V gene.

This clone was found a few times. V usage is TRBV29-1 and J usage is TRBJ2-7, with 7 bases identical to TRBD1. The CDR3 consists of 13 residues. After removal of 5 bases from V and 1 base from J, the junction contained 5 bases not matched to a gene. Germline loops: CDR1 SQVTM, CDR2 ANQGSEA. The CDR3 is CSVRDRLSYEQYF. In DNA form, the CDR3 reads TGCAGCGTTCGGGACAGACTTTCCTACGAGCAGTACTTC.

V usage is TRBV30 and J usage is TRBJ1-1; D is unresolved. Per germline, CDR1 GTSNPN and CDR2 SVGIG (reference sequence). Trimming took 1 base from V and 7 from J, leaving 19 bases between them. The CDR3 is 15 residues long. The CDR3 reads CAWSARGSGVFEAFF. Here the CDR3 DNA reads TGTGCCTGGAGTGCCCGTGGATCCGGGGTCTTTGAAGCTTTCTTT.

This clone has more than one count but fewer than ten. This rearrangement joins TRBV6-5 to TRBJ2-5, with 7 bases identical to TRBD1. V was pared by 0 bases and J by 5 bases, with 6 bases of the junction left unmatched. The CDR3 is 15 amino acids. Germline CDR1 reads MNHEY; CDR2 reads SVGAGI. The DNA for the CDR3 is TGTGCCAGCAGTTACTCCTACAGGGGACAGGAGACCCAGTACTTC. Its protein is CASSYSYRGQETQYF.

This CDR3 is CASSLRQGDEQFF. In DNA, the CDR3 is TGTGCCAGCTCGCTCCGACAGGGCGATGAGCAGTTCTTC. The rearrangement joins TRBV18 to TRBJ2-1, with 7 bases lining up with TRBD1. J lost 8 bases, V lost 6 bases, and 7 bases had no gene match. Germline V lookup: CDR1 KGHSH, CDR2 LQKENI. The CDR3 consists of 13 residues.

This clone was seen a handful of times. The chain has TRBV4-3 and TRBJ1-2, with D unclear. This CDR3 has 15 amino acids. The germline V and J ends were trimmed by 4 bases and 4 bases, with 16 bases remaining between them. Per germline, CDR1 LGHNA and CDR2 YSLEER. The CDR3 loop reads CASSPSEGGAYGYTF. Written as DNA, the CDR3 is TGCGCCAGCAGCCCCTCCGAGGGCGGCGCCTATGGCTACACCTTC.

This clone was counted a few times. V and J are TRBV30 and TRBJ2-7, with D tentatively TRBD1 (6 bases). This CDR3 contains 13 residues. CDR1 GTSNPN and CDR2 SVGIG come from the germline V gene (reference sequence). Trimming took off 4 bases at V and 0 bases at J, with 10 bases between the two ends. CDR3 DNA: TGTGCCTGGAACAGGGAGAGCTCCTACGAGCAGTACTTC. Its translation is CAWNRESSYEQYF.

J is TRBJ1-1 and V is TRBV14, with unresolved D. The V gene's germline CDR1 is SGHDN and CDR2 FVKESK. The CDR3 consists of 13 residues. Trimming removed 0 bases at V and 2 bases at J, with 4 bases between. Written as DNA, the CDR3 is TGTGCCAGCAGCCAAGAGCGTAACACTGAAGCTTTCTTT. Protein product: CASSQERNTEAFF.

The CDR3 DNA reads as TGTGCCAGCAGCGACACACTAGCCAAAAACATTCAGTACTTC. It codes for CASSDTLAKNIQYF. The V gene is TRBV7-2, the J gene TRBJ2-4; D remains unclear. This CDR3 comprises 14 residues. The V end was cut by 5 bases, the J end by 0 bases, with 8 bases between. The germline gives CDR1 SGHTA, CDR2 FQGNSA. Based on the CDR3 plus reference TRBV7-2 and TRBJ2-4, the full variable domain is GAGVSQSPSNKVTEKGKDVELRCDPISGHTALYWYRQSLGQGLEFLIYFQGNSAPDKSGLPSDRFSAERTGGSVSTLTIQRTQQEDSAVYLCASSDTLAKNIQYFGAGTRLSVL.

This clone turned up a few times. The J gene is TRBJ2-7, the V gene TRBV6-6; TRBD1 aligns across 7 bases. Germline CDR1 and CDR2: MNHNY and SVGAGI (reference sequence). V was pared by 2 bases and J by 3 bases, with 7 bases of the junction left unmatched. The CDR3 is 15 amino acids. As DNA, the CDR3 is TGTGCCAGCAGTTACGGACAGGAGCCAGTCTACGAGCAGTACTTC. It yields the protein CASSYGQEPVYEQYF.

The CDR3 region has the DNA TGTGCCTGGAGTGAAGGGACAGACTACGAGCAGTACTTC. Translated, it gives CAWSEGTDYEQYF. This rearrangement joins TRBV30 to TRBJ2-7; 7 bases fit TRBD1. Germline loops: CDR1 GTSNPN, CDR2 SVGIG (reference sequence). The CDR3 runs to 13 residues. The V gene end was trimmed by 1 base and the J gene end by 3 bases; junction bases not matched to a gene: 3.

V usage is TRBV5-1 and J usage is TRBJ2-2; D is possibly TRBD2 (5 bases). The CDR3 covers 15 residues. Trimming took 0 bases from V and 6 from J, leaving 12 bases between them. Per germline, CDR1 SGHRS and CDR2 YFSETQ. The CDR3 sequence: CASSLGYGMSGELFF. The CDR3 DNA sequence: TGCGCCAGCAGCTTGGGTTACGGGATGTCCGGGGAGCTGTTTTTT.

The V call is TRBV7-2, the J call TRBJ2-1; tentatively, D is TRBD2 (7 bases). There are 15 residues in the CDR3. V lost 6 bases and J 8 bases, leaving 20 bases between the germline ends. Germline values: CDR1 SGHTA, CDR2 FQGNSA. The DNA of the CDR3 is TGTGCCAGCAGTAACCCGTCGGGGGGCCGGCATGAGCAGTTCTTC. The encoded protein is CASSNPSGGRHEQFF. Filled out from reference TRBV7-2 and TRBJ2-1, the complete variable domain reads GAGVSQSPSNKVTEKGKDVELRCDPISGHTALYWYRQSLGQGLEFLIYFQGNSAPDKSGLPSDRFSAERTGGSVSTLTIQRTQQEDSAVYLCASSNPSGGRHEQFFGPGTRLTVL.

This chain joins TRBV10-3 and TRBJ2-7; 8 bases fit TRBD1. The CDR3 totals 15 residues. From germline, CDR1 is ENHRY and CDR2 SYGVKD. The V gene end was trimmed by 2 bases and the J gene end by 7 bases; junction bases not matched to a gene: 10. The CDR3 DNA follows: TGTGCCATCAGTGAGCGGGACAGGCGTCGTAGGGAGCAGTACTTC. Protein: CAISERDRRRREQYF.

This clone occurred a few times. The J gene is TRBJ2-6, the V gene TRBV27, with TRBD2 as a possible D gene (5 bases). CDR1 MNHEY and CDR2 SMNVEV come from the germline V gene (reference sequence). The V end was cut by 3 bases, the J end by 4 bases, with 16 bases between. CDR3 size: 17 residues. The CDR3 sequence is CASSFLHLGGGANVLTF. The CDR3 DNA is TGTGCCAGCAGTTTCCTCCATCTGGGCGGGGGGGCCAACGTCCTGACTTTC.

Turning to this clone: This CDR3 is missing its conserved last phenylalanine or tryptophan, likely due to a read error. Because the CDR3's place on the DNA is in doubt, the DNA is left out and the CDR3 is given as listed by TCRdb. This chain joins TRBV10-3 and TRBJ2-3; no DNA check was done on the table's D call, TRBD1. The CDR3 sequence runs 8 residues, both termini included. Germline lookup yields CDR1 ENHRY and CDR2 SYGVKD. CDR3 amino acids: CAISESCS.